A selection of T cell receptor beta chains follows, all from one sample in a study of shared clonotypes between healthy human individuals. Method: immunoSEQ multiplex PCR; TCRdb's copy keeps in-frame clones and lacks some. There are 2 million to 2.5 million clones in the sample; roughly 93% occur only once, and 0.36% lies in the top ten. The specimen was naive CD4+ T cells from PBMCs. The receptors stem from a man aged 18 to 30 in good health. Some clones in this sample may be carry-over from other donors' samples. The CDR3 runs from the conserved cysteine through the conserved F or W. Each record gives: V gene, D gene, clone size, J gene, CDR3 DNA, CDR3 protein. The D gene is left open where the match is weak. Where a row states a size, it is once, few, many or the class of an expanded clone; other rows omit it.

>TRBV19|NA|NA|TRBJ1-2
TGTGCCAGTACCATCCGAGTGGGCGAAGGCTACACCTTC
CASTIRVGEGYTF
>TRBV6-6|NA|once|TRBJ1-4
TGTGCCAGCAGCACCCGGGACTGGAATGAAAAACTGTTTTTT
CASSTRDWNEKLFF
>TRBV14|NA|NA|TRBJ2-3
TGTGCCAGCAGCCAGCAAGATACGCAGTATTTT
CASSQQDTQYF
>TRBV29-1|NA|NA|TRBJ1-2
TGCAGCGTGAATAACTATGGCTACACCTTC
CSVNNYGYTF
>TRBV6-5|TRBD1|NA|TRBJ1-1
TGTGCCAGCAGTCGGAGGACAGGAATGAACACTGAAGCTTTCTTT
CASSRRTGMNTEAFF
>TRBV5-1|NA|NA|TRBJ2-7
TGCGCCAGTGCCTTTGGGAGCACTATGAGCGAGCAGTACTTC
CASAFGSTMSEQYF
>TRBV29-1|NA|NA|TRBJ2-5
TGCAGCGTTGAAATCTACAGGAACCAAGAGACCCAGTACTTC
CSVEIYRNQETQYF
>TRBV4-2|TRBD1|NA|TRBJ2-1
TGTGCCAGCAGCCGAGACAGGGCGGGTCTTGGGGAGCAGTTCTTC
CASSRDRAGLGEQFF
>TRBV15|NA|NA|TRBJ2-1
TGTGCCACCAGCAGTTTGGCCCGGGGTGAGCAGTTCTTC
CATSSLARGEQFF
>TRBV5-1|TRBD1|NA|TRBJ1-4
TGCGCCAGCAGCCCAGGACAGGGCCCAAATGAAAAACTGTTTTTT
CASSPGQGPNEKLFF
>TRBV18|TRBD2|NA|TRBJ2-3
TGTGCCAGCTCACCCCTGGTTGGGCGGACTAGCGGGAACCCAGATACGCAGTATTTT
CASSPLVGRTSGNPDTQYF
>TRBV7-8|NA|NA|TRBJ1-1
TGTGCCAGCAGATTGGGGGACACTGAAGCTTTCTTT
CASRLGDTEAFF
>TRBV6-5|NA|NA|TRBJ2-5
TGTGCCAGCAGCCCCTCGGGCAGAGGGACCCAGTACTTC
CASSPSGRGTQYF
>TRBV29-1|NA|NA|TRBJ2-7
TGCAGCGTTGAAGATCGGGTTCGCGGGAAGCCCTACGAGCAGTACTTC
CSVEDRVRGKPYEQYF
>TRBV4-1|TRBD2|NA|TRBJ2-2
TGCGCCAGCAGCCAAGGACAGCGGGGAAACACCGGGGAGCTGTTTTTT
CASSQGQRGNTGELFF
>TRBV29-1|TRBD2|NA|TRBJ2-1
TGCAGCGTTGAATGGATGCGGGAGGGCCGGTTCAATGAGCAGTTCTTC
CSVEWMREGRFNEQFF
>TRBV11-2|NA|few|TRBJ2-2
TGTGCCAGCAGTCGGGGGCCCCTCTCCACCGGGGAGCTGTTTTTT
CASSRGPLSTGELFF
>TRBV7-6|TRBD2|NA|TRBJ2-2
TGTGCCAGCAGCTTTGTGCAGCGGGAGCTATCCGGGGAGCTGTTTTTT
CASSFVQRELSGELFF
>TRBV12-5|TRBD2|NA|TRBJ2-1
TGTGCTAGTGGTTTAGAGTCGGGAGGGCCTCATGAGCAGTTCTTC
CASGLESGGPHEQFF
>TRBV28|NA|NA|TRBJ1-2
TGTGCCAGCACCCACGGGACCCACGGCCACTATGGCTACACCTTC
CASTHGTHGHYGYTF
>TRBV25-1|TRBD2|NA|TRBJ2-5
TGTGCCAGCGGCCAGACTAGCGGGAGTAGAGAGACCCAGTACTTC
CASGQTSGSRETQYF
>TRBV29-1|TRBD1|NA|TRBJ2-3
TGCAGCGTTGGGGGACAGGGCGATACGCAGTATTTT
CSVGGQGDTQYF
>TRBV28|TRBD1|NA|TRBJ1-3
TGTGCCAGCACCCCAGGGGGACCGCTCTACGGAAACACCATATATTTT
CASTPGGPLYGNTIYF
>TRBV9|NA|NA|TRBJ1-3
TGTGCCAGCAGCGTAGCAGGGGCGCGCGGAAACACCATATATTTT
CASSVAGARGNTIYF
>TRBV7-8|TRBD2|NA|TRBJ2-1
TGTGCCAGCAGCCTACACGGAGGGACTAGCGGGAGGATCAATGAGCAGTTCTTC
CASSLHGGTSGRINEQFF
>TRBV18|NA|NA|TRBJ1-2
TGTGCCAGCTCACCAAACCTCAGGGGTCAAGGCTATGGCTACACCTTC
CASSPNLRGQGYGYTF
>TRBV28|NA|NA|TRBJ2-3
TGTGCCAGCAGTCGAAGCACAGATACGCAGTATTTT
CASSRSTDTQYF
>TRBV4-1|NA|NA|TRBJ1-5
TGCGCCAGCAGCCATCCCGAAGGTCAGCCCCAGCATTTT
CASSHPEGQPQHF
>TRBV7-9|TRBD1|NA|TRBJ1-1
TGTGCCAGCACCCCTGAGGGGGCACGGGGGAACACTGAAGCTTTCTTT
CASTPEGARGNTEAFF
>TRBV18|NA|NA|TRBJ2-3
TGTGCCAGCTCACCACCGTCCGGACAACGCACAGATACGCAGTATTTT
CASSPPSGQRTDTQYF
>TRBV6-4|NA|NA|TRBJ1-1
TGTGCCAGCAGTGACTCCTTGAACAGCCCCACTGAAGCTTTCTTT
CASSDSLNSPTEAFF
>TRBV7-6|TRBD2|NA|TRBJ2-1
TGTGCCAGCAGCTTACCCACTAGCGGGAGATCCGATGAGCAGTTCTTC
CASSLPTSGRSDEQFF
>TRBV5-1|NA|NA|TRBJ2-3
TGCGCCAGCAGCCCCCTCCGGGACCTCGGATATACGCAGTATTTT
CASSPLRDLGYTQYF
>TRBV6-5|NA|NA|TRBJ1-5
TGTGCCAGCAGTTACGTGGGGAAGGGTCAGCCCCAGCATTTT
CASSYVGKGQPQHF
>TRBV4-1|NA|NA|TRBJ2-1
TGCGCCAGCAGCCAACTCGGCGGAGGGGGTTACAATGAGCAGTTCTTC
CASSQLGGGGYNEQFF
>TRBV28|NA|NA|TRBJ2-7
TGTGCCAGCAGTCCCATAGCGTCCTACGAGCAGTACTTC
CASSPIASYEQYF
>TRBV19|NA|few|TRBJ2-5
TGTGCCAGTAGTATTCAGGGGCGCGGGGAGACCCAGTACTTC
CASSIQGRGETQYF
>TRBV6-1|TRBD1|NA|TRBJ2-1
TGTGCCAGCAGTGAAGCCCGGACAGGGTACAATGAGCAGTTCTTC
CASSEARTGYNEQFF
>TRBV19|NA|NA|TRBJ1-1
TGTGCCAGTAGCGTCAAACTGATCCGGGGGAACACTGAAGCTTTCTTT
CASSVKLIRGNTEAFF
>TRBV5-1|TRBD2|NA|TRBJ2-3
TGCGCCAGCAGCTTGAGCCGTGCTAGCGGGATCTCTACAGATACGCAGTATTTT
CASSLSRASGISTDTQYF
>TRBV11-2|NA|NA|TRBJ2-7
TGTGCCAGCAGCTTAGGAGGGGAGTTAGAGCAGTACTTC
CASSLGGELEQYF
>TRBV19|TRBD1|NA|TRBJ1-5
TGTGCCAGTAGTATGGGACAGCTAAATCAGCCCCAGCATTTT
CASSMGQLNQPQHF
>TRBV6-1|NA|NA|TRBJ2-7
TGTGCCAGCAGTTCACGGGATACTACCTACGAGCAGTACTTC
CASSSRDTTYEQYF
>TRBV18|TRBD2|NA|TRBJ2-7
TGTGCCAGCTCACCACCTAGCGGGAGCTCCTACGAGCAGTACTTC
CASSPPSGSSYEQYF
>TRBV11-3|NA|NA|TRBJ2-1
TGTGCCAGCAGCTTATCGCGGAATGAGCAGTTCTTC
CASSLSRNEQFF
>TRBV19|NA|NA|TRBJ2-1
TGTGCCAGTAGTAGTGTTGCGGGATCATTCAATGAGCAGTTCTTC
CASSSVAGSFNEQFF
>TRBV7-3|NA|NA|TRBJ1-4
TGTGCCAGCAGCTTATATGGGACCAAGGGTGAAAAACTGTTTTTT
CASSLYGTKGEKLFF
>TRBV7-9|TRBD2|NA|TRBJ2-2
TGTGCCAGCAGCCCAACGGGACTAGCTAGCGGGGAGCTGTTTTTT
CASSPTGLASGELFF
>TRBV11-2|NA|NA|TRBJ2-1
TGTGCCAGCAGCTTAGCACTATCTTACAATGAGCAGTTCTTC
CASSLALSYNEQFF
>TRBV30|NA|few|TRBJ1-1
TGTGCCTGGAGTGCCCTCATGAACACTGAAGCTTTCTTT
CAWSALMNTEAFF
>TRBV28|TRBD1|NA|TRBJ1-4
TGTGCCAGCAGCTCGTACAGGGGGGCTAATGAAAAACTGTTTTTT
CASSSYRGANEKLFF
>TRBV28|TRBD1|NA|TRBJ1-3
TGTGCCAGCACCCTCGCAGGGACAGGGGTTGGAGGAAACACCATATATTTT
CASTLAGTGVGGNTIYF
>TRBV5-4|NA|NA|TRBJ2-5
TGTGCCAGCAGCTCAGGGGAGGGACGGACCCAGTACTTC
CASSSGEGRTQYF
>TRBV28|NA|NA|TRBJ2-2
TGTGCCAGTCAACCTAGATCCGGGGAGCTGTTTTTT
CASQPRSGELFF
>TRBV5-1|TRBD2|NA|TRBJ2-1
TGCGCCAGCAGCTTGCGACTAGCGGGAAATGAGCAGTTCTTC
CASSLRLAGNEQFF